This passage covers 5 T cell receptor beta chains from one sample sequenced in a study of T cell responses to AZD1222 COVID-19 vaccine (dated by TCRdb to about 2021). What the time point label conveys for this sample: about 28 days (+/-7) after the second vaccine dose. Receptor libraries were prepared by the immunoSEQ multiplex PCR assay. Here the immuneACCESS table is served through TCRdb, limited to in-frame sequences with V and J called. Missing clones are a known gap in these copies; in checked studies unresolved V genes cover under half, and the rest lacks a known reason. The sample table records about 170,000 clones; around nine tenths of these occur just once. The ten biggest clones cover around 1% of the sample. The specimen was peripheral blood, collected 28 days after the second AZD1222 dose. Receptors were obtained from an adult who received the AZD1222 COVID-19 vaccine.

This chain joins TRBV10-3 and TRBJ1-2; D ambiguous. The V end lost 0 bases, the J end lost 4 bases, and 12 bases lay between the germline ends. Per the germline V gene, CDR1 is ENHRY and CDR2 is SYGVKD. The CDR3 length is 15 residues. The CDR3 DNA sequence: TGTGCCATCAGTGAGTCGGACGGGCGGTTCTATGGCTACACCTTC. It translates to CAISESDGRFYGYTF.

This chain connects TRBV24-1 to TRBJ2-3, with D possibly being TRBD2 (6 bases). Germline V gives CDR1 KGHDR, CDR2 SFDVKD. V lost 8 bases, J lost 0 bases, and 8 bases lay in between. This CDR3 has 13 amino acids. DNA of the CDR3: TGTGCCACCATTAGCGGAAGCACAGATACGCAGTATTTT. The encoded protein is CATISGSTDTQYF.

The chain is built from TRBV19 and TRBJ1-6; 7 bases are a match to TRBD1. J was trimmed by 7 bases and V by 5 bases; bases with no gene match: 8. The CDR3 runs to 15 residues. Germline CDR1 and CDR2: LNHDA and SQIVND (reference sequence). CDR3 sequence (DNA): TGTGCCAGTAGTTTGACCCAGGGGGGAAATTCACCCCTCCACTTT. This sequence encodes CASSLTQGGNSPLHF.

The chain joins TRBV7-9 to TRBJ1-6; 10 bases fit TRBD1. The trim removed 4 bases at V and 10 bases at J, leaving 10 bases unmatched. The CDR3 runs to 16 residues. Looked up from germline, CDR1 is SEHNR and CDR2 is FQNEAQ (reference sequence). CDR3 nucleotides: TGTGCCAGCAGCTCCAACCCGGGACAGGGGATCTCACCCCTCCACTTT. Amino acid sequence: CASSSNPGQGISPLHF.

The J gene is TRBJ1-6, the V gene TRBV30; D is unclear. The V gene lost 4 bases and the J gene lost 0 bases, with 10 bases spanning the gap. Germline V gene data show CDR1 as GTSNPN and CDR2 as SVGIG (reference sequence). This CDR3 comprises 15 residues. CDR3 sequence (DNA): TGTGCCTGGAAACTCGGTAGCTCCTATAATTCACCCCTCCACTTT. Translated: CAWKLGSSYNSPLHF.